This T cell receptor (beta chain) was observed in a study of blood T cell repertoires in COVID-19. CDR1 MDHEN and CDR2 SYDVKM come from the germline V gene. CDR3 length equals 11 residues. Trimming took off 4 bases at V and 6 bases at J, with 7 bases between the two ends. Data came from immunoSEQ multiplex PCR; TCRdb stores just in-frame clones and leaves some out. The table lists more than 200,000 clones, 80% to 85% of them singletons, with 3.5% to 5% in the top ten. The V call is TRBV28, the J call TRBJ2-7; maybe TRBD1 (6 bases). This TCR came from a man aged 60 to 75 with acute or convalescent COVID-19. Source material: peripheral blood. CDR3: CASSSRGEQYF. CDR3 in DNA: TGTGCCAGCAGTTCCAGGGGCGAGCAGTACTTC. Full variable domain (remainder filled in from reference TRBV28 and TRBJ2-7): DVKVTQSSRYLVKRTGEKVFLECVQDMDHENMFWYRQDPGLGLRLIYFSYDVKMKEKGDIPEGYSVSREKKERFSLILESASTNQTSMYLCASSSRGEQYFGPGTRLTVT.